This TCR beta chain comes out of a study of shared clonotypes between healthy human individuals. Broader study findings: The study sampled only blood, and tissue repertoires likely differ. Some naive CD4 clonotypes, roughly 4.7%, turned up in common across a handful of donors.

The CDR3 runs to 14 residues. V lost 7 bases and J lost 9, with 19 bases in between. Germline V CDR1 and CDR2: SNHLY, FYNNEI. With regard to this clone: Its antigen remains unknown.

Into CD45RA+ naive and CD45RA-negative memory subsets, the CD4+ cells were split. Sequencing was performed with immunoSEQ multiplex PCR; in TCRdb, only in-frame clones are kept and a portion is missing. This table has approximately 530,000 clones, around 96% appearing once. Sequencing used naive CD4+ T cells sorted from blood. The subset is: CD45RA+ positively selected. J is TRBJ1-5 and V is TRBV2, with D hard to call. This receptor was taken from a woman aged 25-40 years in good health. For the CDR3, the DNA is TGTGCCAGCAAGGAGACCGACCCATTAGGGCCCCAGCATTTT. As protein: CASKETDPLGPQHF.